The 11 T cell receptor beta chains presented below share a single source sample, sequenced in a study of cytomegalovirus exposure and HLA in healthy donors. The primer mix had 60 Vbeta and 13 Jbeta primers. TCRdb keeps only in-frame clones here, not all; method: immunoSEQ multiplex PCR. The top ten clones hold approximately 12% of a sample with roughly 160,000 clones, 80% to 90% of them seen once. The material sequenced was PBMCs. These receptors were taken from a man aged 50-60 years in good health and CMV-seropositive.

The J gene is TRBJ2-7, the V gene TRBV6-5; unclear D gene. The CDR3 consists of 14 residues. The germline V and J ends were trimmed by 2 bases and 6 bases, with 14 bases remaining between them. CDR1 MNHEY and CDR2 SVGAGI come from the germline V gene. The CDR3 DNA reads TGTGCCAGCAGTTACGATGGCTTTCCTTCCGAGCAGTACTTC. It translates to CASSYDGFPSEQYF.

Only a few counts were recorded for this clone. V usage is TRBV4-3 and J usage is TRBJ2-7, with D maybe TRBD1 (6 bases). CDR1 LGHNA and CDR2 YSLEER come from the germline V gene. CDR3 length equals 15 residues. Trimming pared 0 bases from V and 3 bases from J, leaving 12 bases between. As DNA, the CDR3 is TGCGCCAGCAGCCAAGACTCGGACAGCGTCTACGAGCAGTACTTC. This codes for CASSQDSDSVYEQYF.

The V call is TRBV2, the J call TRBJ1-2; D may be TRBD1 (6 bases). Trimming cost V 9 bases and J 6 bases, with 17 bases left between them. The germline gives CDR1 SNHLY, CDR2 FYNNEI. The CDR3 is made up of 13 amino acids. Here the CDR3 DNA reads TGTGCCAGGATGACCGGGACACGCGATGGCTACACCTTC. The encoded protein is CARMTGTRDGYTF.

The rearrangement uses TRBV4-2 and TRBJ2-5; 13 bases line up with TRBD2. The CDR3 sequence is 16 residues long. Losses at the gene ends were 4 bases for V and 3 bases for J; bases not matched to a gene: 5. Germline V gene lookup returns CDR1 LGHNA and CDR2 YNFKEQ. CDR3 in amino acids: CASSLTSGGLEETQYF. The CDR3 region has the DNA TGTGCCAGCAGCCTGACTAGCGGGGGGCTCGAAGAGACCCAGTACTTC.

The rearrangement links TRBV30 to TRBJ1-2; D gene uncertain. Germline V gives CDR1 GTSNPN, CDR2 SVGIG (reference sequence). The CDR3 consists of 13 residues. V was cut by 0 bases and J by 4 bases, with 9 bases left in between. CDR3 nucleotides: TGTGCCTGGAGTGTAGCGAGGAGCTATGGCTACACCTTC. This gives the protein CAWSVARSYGYTF.

This chain uses TRBV9 with TRBJ1-2; maybe TRBD1 (6 bases). The CDR3 covers 14 residues. V lost 4 bases to trimming and J lost 2 bases, with 12 bases between them. CDR1 and CDR2 from the germline V gene are SGDLS and YYNGEE. The CDR3 region is CASSPLRGNYGYTF. The CDR3, as DNA: TGTGCCAGCAGCCCCTTGAGGGGGAACTATGGCTACACCTTC.

The chain has TRBV6-6 and TRBJ2-7, with D uncertain. The germline CDR1 and CDR2 sequences are MNHNY and SVGAGI (reference sequence). V was pared by 2 bases and J by 3 bases, with 8 bases between. This CDR3 region has 13 residues. DNA for the CDR3: TGTGCCAGCAGTTACGAGAGATACTACGAGCAGTACTTC. Encoded protein: CASSYERYYEQYF.

As to this clone: A junction boundary mismatches the germline segment, possibly from a read error. This specimen includes other DNA sequences encoding the same CDR3. The chain joins TRBV9 to TRBJ2-5, with a possible D match to TRBD2 (6 bases). The CDR3 has 13 amino acids. Germline CDR1 and CDR2: SGDLS and YYNGEE. The CDR3 loop is CASSVSGKETQYF. In DNA form, the CDR3 reads TGCGCCAGCAGCGTTAGCGGCAAAGAGACCCAGTACTTC.

The chain couples TRBV5-1 to TRBJ1-3; TRBD1 might be the D (6 bases). V shed 0 bases and J shed 1 base, with 11 bases lying between them. CDR1 SGHRS and CDR2 YFSETQ come from the germline V gene. This CDR3 is 16 amino acids long. CDR3 nucleotide sequence: TGCGCCAGCAGCTTGGCCCCAGGGGTTTCTGGAAACACCATATATTTT. It encodes CASSLAPGVSGNTIYF.

J is TRBJ2-1 and V is TRBV14; 8 nucleotides agree with TRBD2. V shed 1 base and J 8 bases; nucleotides not matched to a gene: 4. Germline CDR1 is SGHDN and CDR2 is FVKESK. The CDR3 consists of 14 residues. The CDR3 sequence is CASSQAGGRDEQFF. The DNA for the CDR3 is TGTGCCAGCAGCCAAGCGGGGGGGCGCGATGAGCAGTTCTTC.

The V call is TRBV28, the J call TRBJ2-7; D may be TRBD1 (6 bases). Between the trimmed V and J ends, which lost 3 bases and 2 bases, there was a span of 8 bases. The CDR3 totals 13 residues. From germline, CDR1 is MDHEN and CDR2 SYDVKM. The CDR3 protein is CASSFGQPYEQYF. CDR3 sequence (DNA): TGTGCCAGCAGTTTCGGACAGCCCTACGAGCAGTACTTC.